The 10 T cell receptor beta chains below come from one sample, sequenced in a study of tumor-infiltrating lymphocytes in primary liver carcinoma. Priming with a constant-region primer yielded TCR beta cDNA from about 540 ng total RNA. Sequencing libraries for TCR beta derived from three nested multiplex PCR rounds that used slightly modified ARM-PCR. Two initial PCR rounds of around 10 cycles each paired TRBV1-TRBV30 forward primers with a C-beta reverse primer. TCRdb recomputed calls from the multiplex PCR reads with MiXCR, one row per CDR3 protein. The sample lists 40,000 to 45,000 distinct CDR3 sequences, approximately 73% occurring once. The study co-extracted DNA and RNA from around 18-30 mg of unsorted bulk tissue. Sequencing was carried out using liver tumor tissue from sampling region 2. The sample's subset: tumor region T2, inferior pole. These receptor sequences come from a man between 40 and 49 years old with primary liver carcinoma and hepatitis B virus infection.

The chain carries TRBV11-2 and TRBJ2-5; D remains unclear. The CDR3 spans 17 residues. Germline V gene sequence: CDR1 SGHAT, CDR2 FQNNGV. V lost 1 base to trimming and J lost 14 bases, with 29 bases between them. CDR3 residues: CASSLGVAFRLQETRYF. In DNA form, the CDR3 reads TGTGCCAGCAGCTTAGGGGTCGCTTTCCGACTCCAAGAGACCCGATACTTC.

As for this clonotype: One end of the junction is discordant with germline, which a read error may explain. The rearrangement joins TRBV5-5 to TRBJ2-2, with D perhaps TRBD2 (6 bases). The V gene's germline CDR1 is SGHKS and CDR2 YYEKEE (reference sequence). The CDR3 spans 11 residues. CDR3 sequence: CASSLSGGLFF. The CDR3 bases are TGTGCGAGCAGCTTGTCCGGGGGGCTGTTTTTT.

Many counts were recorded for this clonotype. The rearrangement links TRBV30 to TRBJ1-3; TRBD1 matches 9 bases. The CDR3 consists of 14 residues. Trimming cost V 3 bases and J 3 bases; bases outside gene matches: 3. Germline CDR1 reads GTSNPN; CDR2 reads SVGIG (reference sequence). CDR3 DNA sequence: TGTGCCTGGAGGCTGACAGGGGGTGGAAACACCATATATTTT. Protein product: CAWRLTGGGNTIYF.

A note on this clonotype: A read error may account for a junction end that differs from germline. The CDR3 DNA is TGTGCCAGCATTCTCCAGAGCACAGATACGCAGTACTTT. This codes for CASILQSTDTQYF. V gene TRBV6-5 combines with J gene TRBJ2-3; no reliable D call. Germline loops: CDR1 MNHEY, CDR2 SVGAGI. The CDR3 covers 13 residues.

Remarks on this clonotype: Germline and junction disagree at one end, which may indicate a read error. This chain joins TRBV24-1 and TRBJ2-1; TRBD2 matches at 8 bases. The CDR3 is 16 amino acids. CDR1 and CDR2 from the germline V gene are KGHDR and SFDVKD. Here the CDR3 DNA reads TGTACCACCAGTGATGCCACTAGCGGCCAGAAGAGTGAGCAGTTCTTC. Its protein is CTTSDATSGQKSEQFF.

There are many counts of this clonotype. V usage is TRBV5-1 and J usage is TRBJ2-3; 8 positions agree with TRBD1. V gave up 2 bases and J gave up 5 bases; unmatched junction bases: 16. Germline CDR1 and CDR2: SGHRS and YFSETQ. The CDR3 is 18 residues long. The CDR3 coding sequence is TGCGCCAGCAGCTTCGGACAGGGCCTCCGCAAAACAAGAGATACGCAGTATTTT. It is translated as CASSFGQGLRKTRDTQYF.

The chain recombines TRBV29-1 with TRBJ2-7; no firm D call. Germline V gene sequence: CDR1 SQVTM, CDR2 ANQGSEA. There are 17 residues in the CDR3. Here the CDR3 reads CSILGRFDGPSSYEQYF. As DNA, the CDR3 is TGCAGTATCCTAGGGCGCTTCGACGGACCCTCCTCGTACGAGCAGTACTTC.

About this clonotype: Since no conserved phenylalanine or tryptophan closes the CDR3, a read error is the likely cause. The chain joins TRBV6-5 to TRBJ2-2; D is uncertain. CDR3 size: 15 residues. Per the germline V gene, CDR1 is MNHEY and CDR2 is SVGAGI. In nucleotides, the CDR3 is TGTGCCAGCAGTTACTCTGGGGTGAACACTGGGGAGCTGTTTTTA. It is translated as CASSYSGVNTGELFL.

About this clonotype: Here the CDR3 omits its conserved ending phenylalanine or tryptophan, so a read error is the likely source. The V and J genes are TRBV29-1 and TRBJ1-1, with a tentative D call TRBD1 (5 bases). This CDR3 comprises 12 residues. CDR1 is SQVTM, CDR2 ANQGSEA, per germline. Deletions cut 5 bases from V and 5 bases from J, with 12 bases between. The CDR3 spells CSVRWGTTEAFS. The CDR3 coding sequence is TGCAGCGTTCGATGGGGGACGACTGAAGCTTTCTCT.

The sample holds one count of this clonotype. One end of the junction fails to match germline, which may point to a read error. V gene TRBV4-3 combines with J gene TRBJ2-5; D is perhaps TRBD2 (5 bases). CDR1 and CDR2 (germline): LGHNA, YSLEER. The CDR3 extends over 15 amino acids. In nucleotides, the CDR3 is TGCACCAGTAGCCAAGGAGCGGCTATCCAAGAGACCCAGCACTTC. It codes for CTSSQGAAIQETQHF.